The source of this T cell receptor (beta chain) is a study of blood T cell repertoires in COVID-19. About the study: From the United States, Italy and Spain came samples of acute and convalescent COVID-19. In each case, the material was cDNA or gDNA derived from T cells, B-cell-depleted T cells, or PBMCs.

Germline values: CDR1 SGHRS, CDR2 YFSETQ. The CDR3 consists of 13 residues. Trimming took off 1 base at V and 0 bases at J, with 4 bases between the two ends. Authors' processing steps: Reference gene primer amplification gave estimated nucleated cell counts. Clones were sequenced by immunoSEQ multiplex PCR, and TCRdb holds only the in-frame ones, with some missing. The DNA gave D and trimming, while V, J and clone size come from that table. The data hold under 95,000 clones, with approximately 82% observed a single time. In its sample, this clone was seen a few times. Sequencing used peripheral blood. The gene calls are TRBV5-1 and TRBJ1-1; D is unresolved. The source of this sequence is a woman of 80 years or more with acute or convalescent COVID-19. The CDR3 nucleotides are TGCGCCAGCAGCTTGTATATGAACACTGAAGCTTTCTTT. Translating it yields CASSLYMNTEAFF.